The clone carrying this T cell receptor (beta chain) was recorded many times. Its antigen remains unidentified. The trim removed 3 bases at V and 5 bases at J, leaving 15 bases unmatched. This CDR3 region has 18 residues. Germline CDR1 SGHDT, CDR2 YYEEEE. This record comes from a study of T-cell reconstitution after alpha-beta-depleted transplantation in children. Broader study findings: T-cell counts and diversity at one year post-transplant came mainly from newly produced T cells. Surviving recipient T cells and thymic progenitors underlay high day-60 TCRbeta diversity in some patients. Approximately two months post-transplant, alpha-beta T cells reportedly originated from several hundred expanded graft clones.

Preparation of the TCRbeta library was carried out with unique molecular identifiers. TCRdb fed the PCR reads into MiXCR, producing one record per CDR3 protein. The table records a few hundred thousand distinct CDR3 sequences, roughly a tenth of them present only once. Sequences were derived from PBMCs, sampled before TCRalphabeta/CD19-depleted stem cell transplant. This receptor was obtained from a boy in the first two years of life with acute myeloid leukemia, due to receive a stem cell transplant. V gene TRBV5-6 combines with J gene TRBJ2-1, with 9 positions matching TRBD2. The CDR3 coding sequence is TGTGCCAGCAGCTCATTGGAAATAGCGGGAGTAGGAGACAATGAGCAGTTCTTC. Protein product: CASSSLEIAGVGDNEQFF.